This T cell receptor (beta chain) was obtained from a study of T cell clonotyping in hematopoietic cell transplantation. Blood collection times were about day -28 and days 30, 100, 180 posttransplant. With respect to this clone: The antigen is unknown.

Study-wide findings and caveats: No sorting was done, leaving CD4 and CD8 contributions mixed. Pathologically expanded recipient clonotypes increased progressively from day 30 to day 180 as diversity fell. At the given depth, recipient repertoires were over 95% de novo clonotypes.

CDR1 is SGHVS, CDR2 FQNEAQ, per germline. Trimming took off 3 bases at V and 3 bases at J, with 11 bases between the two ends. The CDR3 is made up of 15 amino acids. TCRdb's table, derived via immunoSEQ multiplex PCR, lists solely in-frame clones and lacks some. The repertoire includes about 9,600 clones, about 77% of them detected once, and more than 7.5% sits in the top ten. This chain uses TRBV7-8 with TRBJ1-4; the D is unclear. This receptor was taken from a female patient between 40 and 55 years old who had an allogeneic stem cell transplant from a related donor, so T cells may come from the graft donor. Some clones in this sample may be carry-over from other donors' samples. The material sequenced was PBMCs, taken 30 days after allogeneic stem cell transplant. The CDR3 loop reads CASSLGASANEKLFF. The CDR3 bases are TGTGCCAGCAGCTTGGGTGCCAGTGCTAATGAAAAACTGTTTTTT.